The 20 T cell receptor beta chains below all came from one sample that was sequenced in a study of somatic mutations in cytotoxic T cells in rheumatoid arthritis. The protocol was immunoSEQ multiplex PCR, while the TCRdb copy is restricted to in-frame clones and leaves out a portion. The data contain around 15,000 clones, 82% of them singletons. The sample comprised CD8+ T cells sorted from blood. The receptor source for this set is an adult with rheumatoid arthritis.

This clone showed up just once. CDR3 bases: TGCGCCAGCAGCCTAACCGGGACAGGGGGCTTCGAGACCCAGTACTTC. It codes for CASSLTGTGGFETQYF. This chain uses TRBV5-1 with TRBJ2-5; 12 bases match TRBD1. Germline V CDR1 and CDR2: SGHRS, YFSETQ. Germline trimming cut 4 bases from V and 5 bases from J; bases unmatched to any gene: 9. CDR3 length: 16 residues.

V and J are TRBV7-9 and TRBJ1-1; TRBD1 matches at 7 bases. The CDR3 contains 16 residues. V shed 5 bases and J 1 base; nucleotides not matched to a gene: 10. Germline V gene sequence: CDR1 SEHNR, CDR2 FQNEAQ (reference sequence). The CDR3 nucleotides are TGTGCCAGCAGCGGGGGGACAGAAATTTCGAACACTGAAGCTTTCTTT. As protein: CASSGGTEISNTEAFF.

This clone was seen only a few times. The chain combines TRBV2 with TRBJ1-6, with TRBD1 as a possible D gene (5 bases). Germline CDR1 and CDR2: SNHLY and FYNNEI. Trimming shortened V by 6 bases and J by 7 bases, and 10 bases separated the two germline ends. The CDR3 spans 13 residues. CDR3 DNA sequence: TGTGCCAGCAGGGGGCCTGAGAATTCACCCCTCCACTTT. This translates into CASRGPENSPLHF.

The V and J genes are TRBV5-1 and TRBJ2-1; no definite D call. The CDR3 has 15 residues. Looked up from germline, CDR1 is SGHRS and CDR2 is YFSETQ. With 4 bases removed from V and 3 bases from J, the gap between germline ends came to 14 bases. The CDR3 is CASSPSAANYNEQFF. CDR3 bases: TGCGCCAGCAGCCCCTCGGCGGCGAACTACAATGAGCAGTTCTTC.

The chain employs TRBV13 and TRBJ2-1; D might be TRBD1 (5 bases). CDR3 length equals 13 residues. Germline V gene sequence: CDR1 PRHDT, CDR2 FYEKMQ (reference sequence). The ends were cut back, 7 bases at V and 1 base at J, with 8 bases in the middle. The CDR3 DNA is TGTGCCAGCACCAGGGATTCCTACAATGAGCAGTTCTTC. Encoded protein: CASTRDSYNEQFF.

This chain joins TRBV9 and TRBJ1-2, with D perhaps TRBD1 (5 bases). V was pared by 3 bases and J by 2 bases, with 8 bases between. Looked up from germline, CDR1 is SGDLS and CDR2 is YYNGEE. The CDR3 consists of 13 residues. The CDR3: CASSDRQNYGYTF. CDR3 in DNA: TGTGCCAGCAGCGACAGACAGAACTATGGCTACACCTTC. Using reference TRBV9 and TRBJ1-2 for the parts outside the CDR3, the full variable domain is DSGVTQTPKHLITATGQRVTLRCSPRSGDLSVYWYQQSLDQGLQFLIQYYNGEERAKGNILERFSAQQFPDLHSELNLSSLELGDSALYFCASSDRQNYGYTFGSGTRLTVV.

The chain links TRBV7-8 to TRBJ2-3; D may be TRBD2 (6 bases). The germline V gene encodes CDR1 SGHVS and CDR2 FQNEAQ. CDR3 length: 16 amino acids. The ends were cut back, 1 base at V and 1 base at J, with 12 bases in the middle. The CDR3 loop is CASSLVGGRGTDTQYF. CDR3 DNA sequence: TGTGCCAGCAGCTTAGTTGGAGGGCGCGGCACAGATACGCAGTATTTT.

This clone was detected only once. This rearrangement joins TRBV28 to TRBJ1-2; 12 bases line up with TRBD1. There are 17 residues in the CDR3. V trimming: 5 bases; J trimming: 3 bases; junction bases outside the gene matches: 10. Germline values: CDR1 MDHEN, CDR2 SYDVKM. The CDR3 region is CASSILGGTGGYYGYTF. CDR3 in DNA: TGTGCCAGCAGTATACTTGGGGGGACAGGGGGCTACTATGGCTACACCTTC.

V gene TRBV11-2 combines with J gene TRBJ2-4; 7 positions agree with TRBD1. CDR3 length: 18 residues. Trimming cost V 4 bases and J 2 bases; bases outside gene matches: 14. Germline V gene lookup returns CDR1 SGHAT and CDR2 FQNNGV. CDR3 DNA sequence: TGTGCCAGCAGCTCCGCCCCCCTGACAGGGCGGACCAAAAACATTCAGTACTTC. The encoded protein is CASSSAPLTGRTKNIQYF.

The rearrangement uses TRBV7-8 and TRBJ1-5; 7 positions match TRBD1. The CDR3 has 15 residues. Looked up from germline, CDR1 is SGHVS and CDR2 is FQNEAQ. V shed 7 bases and J 4 bases; nucleotides not matched to a gene: 10. CDR3 region: CASTSTGLMNQPQHF. CDR3 nucleotides: TGTGCCAGCACTTCGACAGGGTTGATGAATCAGCCCCAGCATTTT.

The chain joins TRBV2 to TRBJ2-5; no reliable D call. The CDR3 length is 15 residues. Germline-derived CDR1 and CDR2 are SNHLY and FYNNEI. V gave up 2 bases and J gave up 1 base, with 11 bases separating them. For the CDR3, the DNA is TGTGCCAGCAGTGAATATTCCCAAGGCCAAGAGACCCAGTACTTC. Its translation is CASSEYSQGQETQYF.

The chain has TRBV6-1 and TRBJ2-3; 7 bases fit TRBD2. The junction had 5 bases not matched to a gene; V was cut back by 2 bases and J by 0 bases. This CDR3 is 16 amino acids long. CDR1 is MNHNS and CDR2 is SASEGT in the germline V gene. The CDR3 DNA sequence: TGTGCCAGCAGTGAATTTGCCGGGGGGAGCACAGATACGCAGTATTTT. It yields the protein CASSEFAGGSTDTQYF.

V usage is TRBV11-2 and J usage is TRBJ1-1; D is undetermined. V dropped 5 bases and J dropped 8 bases, with 9 bases sitting between them. The CDR3 sequence is 11 residues long. CDR1 and CDR2 (germline): SGHAT, FQNNGV. The CDR3 is CASSPPREAFF. CDR3 DNA: TGTGCCAGCAGCCCCCCAAGAGAAGCTTTCTTT.

The chain couples TRBV27 to TRBJ1-2, with D unclear. The CDR3 contains 13 residues. V was clipped by 8 bases and J by 0 bases, with 10 bases between them. The germline CDR1 and CDR2 sequences are MNHEY and SMNVEV (reference sequence). The CDR3 nucleotides are TGTGCCAGCTGGGGAAAGGCTAACTATGGCTACACCTTC. It codes for CASWGKANYGYTF.

V and J are TRBV9 and TRBJ1-4; possible D gene TRBD1, 6 bases. The V end was cut by 3 bases, the J end by 2 bases, with 11 bases between. Germline CDR1 SGDLS, CDR2 YYNGEE. The CDR3 is 15 residues long. Here the CDR3 DNA reads TGTGCCAGCAGCGGGGGCGGGGGCACTAATGAAAAACTGTTTTTT. This encodes CASSGGGGTNEKLFF.

This chain links TRBV30 with TRBJ1-4; no clear D gene. This CDR3 is 13 amino acids long. Germline V gene lookup returns CDR1 GTSNPN and CDR2 SVGIG (reference sequence). Trimming stripped 5 bases from V and 14 bases from J, with 21 bases between. The CDR3 coding sequence is TGTGCCTGGGGCGAAGGCGGCGGGTTAACCCTGTTTTTT. It translates to CAWGEGGGLTLFF.

This clone is deemed medium-sized. The chain recombines TRBV5-4 with TRBJ2-5; TRBD1 matches at 7 bases. The CDR3 loop spans 12 amino acids. Germline assignment: CDR1 SGHNT and CDR2 YYREEE (reference sequence). With V trimmed by 3 bases and J by 4 bases, 0 bases remained unmatched. CDR3 in amino acids: CASSYRGETQYF. DNA for the CDR3: TGTGCCAGCAGCTACAGGGGAGAGACCCAGTACTTC.

The chain links TRBV2 to TRBJ2-1; D unclear. The CDR3 totals 11 residues. Trimming shortened V by 6 bases and J by 9 bases, and 9 bases separated the two germline ends. Per the germline V gene, CDR1 is SNHLY and CDR2 is FYNNEI. The CDR3 region is CASRVTPEQFF. The CDR3 coding sequence is TGTGCCAGCAGAGTAACCCCTGAGCAGTTCTTC.

This chain links TRBV11-1 with TRBJ1-4; D is ambiguous. This CDR3 has 16 amino acids. The V end lost 1 base, the J end lost 0 bases, and 9 bases lay between the germline ends. CDR1 is SGHAT, CDR2 FQDESV, per germline (reference sequence). The CDR3 coding sequence is TGTGCCAGCAGCTTAGGGAGCGGAGCAACTAATGAAAAACTGTTTTTT. This translates into CASSLGSGATNEKLFF.

The table lists this clone with a few counts. This rearrangement joins TRBV27 to TRBJ1-1, with TRBD1 matching over 9 bases. The CDR3 runs 15 residues. J lost 5 bases, V lost 1 base, and 5 bases had no gene match. Germline V gene lookup returns CDR1 MNHEY and CDR2 SMNVEV (reference sequence). The CDR3, as DNA: TGTGCCAGCAGTTTATACAGGGGGCCAAGGACTGAAGCTTTCTTT. Protein sequence: CASSLYRGPRTEAFF.